Listed here are 3 T cell receptor beta chains from one sample, sequenced in a study of blood T cell repertoires in COVID-19. Generated by immunoSEQ multiplex PCR, the TCRdb table keeps only in-frame clones and is missing some. The table includes around 450,000 clones, nearly 90% detected once. Sequenced sample: PBMCs or T cells enriched from blood (not recorded which). The receptors were gathered from a woman aged 18-29 years with acute COVID-19.

The rearrangement joins TRBV5-1 to TRBJ2-7; 9 nucleotides agree with TRBD1. Germline lookup yields CDR1 SGHRS and CDR2 YFSETQ. The V segment lost 7 bases and the J segment 3 bases; nucleotides outside the gene matches: 2. The CDR3 sequence is 12 residues long. The CDR3 spells CASGGQGYEQYF. In DNA, the CDR3 is TGCGCCAGCGGGGGACAGGGCTACGAGCAGTACTTC. The variable domain in full, with the rest retrieved from reference TRBV5-1 and TRBJ2-7, is KAGVTQTPRYLIKTRGQQVTLSCSPISGHRSVSWYQQTPGQGLQFLFEYFSETQRNKGNFPGRFSGRQFSNSRSEMNVSTLELGDSALYLCASGGQGYEQYFGPGTRLTVT.

This clone has a handful of counts. The V gene is TRBV21-1, the J gene TRBJ1-5. TRBV21-1 is classified as a pseudogene. The CDR3 contains 14 residues. CDR3 loop: CASSKSRLMVPQHF. The DNA of the CDR3 is TGTGCCAGCAGCAAGTCTCGGTTAATGGTGCCCCAGCATTTT.

The chain joins TRBV2 to TRBJ1-1, with 10 bases fitting TRBD1. This CDR3 has 16 residues. Losses at the gene ends were 7 bases for V and 3 bases for J; bases not matched to a gene: 11. Germline CDR1 reads SNHLY; CDR2 reads FYNNEI. The CDR3 loop reads CASTWGGTGVDTEAFF. Here the CDR3 DNA reads TGTGCCAGCACCTGGGGGGGGACAGGGGTGGACACTGAAGCTTTCTTT. Based on the CDR3 plus reference TRBV2 and TRBJ1-1, the full variable domain is EPEVTQTPSHQVTQMGQEVILRCVPISNHLYFYWYRQILGQKVEFLVSFYNNEISEKSEIFDDQFSVERPDGSNFTLKIRSTKLEDSAMYFCASTWGGTGVDTEAFFGQGTRLTVV.